The 4 T cell receptor beta chains listed next were all sequenced from one sample in a study of T cell repertoires in ileal Crohn's disease. TCRdb's table, derived via immunoSEQ multiplex PCR, lists solely in-frame clones and lacks some. The sample has fewer than 20,000 clones, under 80% seen once. Sequenced input: ileal tissue. The source of these receptors is an adult with Crohn's disease.

To note about this clone: Other DNA sequences from this sample encode an identical CDR3 as well. The J gene is TRBJ2-2, the V gene TRBV6-5; D not resolved. Germline V CDR1 and CDR2: MNHEY, SVGAGI. CDR3 length equals 14 residues. V was shortened by 3 bases and J by 3 bases, with 8 bases between the two germline ends. DNA for the CDR3: TGTGCCAGCAGTTATAACAGCTACACCGGGGAGCTGTTTTTT. Its protein product is CASSYNSYTGELFF.

The chain couples TRBV28 to TRBJ1-1; D is possibly TRBD1 (5 bases). Germline V gives CDR1 MDHEN, CDR2 SYDVKM. The CDR3 covers 13 residues. Trimming pared 6 bases from V and 7 bases from J, leaving 15 bases between. CDR3: CASRTTGWGEAFF. DNA for the CDR3: TGTGCCAGCAGAACCACAGGTTGGGGTGAAGCTTTCTTT.

This clone has just a few counts. This sequence joins TRBV25-1 and TRBJ2-1; 9 positions agree with TRBD2. From germline, CDR1 is MGHDK and CDR2 SYGVNS. The CDR3 is made up of 15 amino acids. Germline trimming cut 6 bases from V and 2 bases from J; bases unmatched to any gene: 5. CDR3 sequence: CASSLSGSTYNEQFF. The DNA for the CDR3 is TGTGCCAGCAGCCTTAGCGGGAGTACCTACAATGAGCAGTTCTTC.

The chain links TRBV9 to TRBJ2-2; 13 bases are shared with TRBD2. After removal of 7 bases from V and 6 bases from J, the junction contained 6 bases not matched to a gene. This CDR3 region has 15 residues. Germline V lookup: CDR1 SGDLS, CDR2 YYNGEE. In nucleotides, the CDR3 is TGTGCCAGCCGAGAACTAGCGGGAGGGCCCGGGGAGCTGTTTTTT. It codes for CASRELAGGPGELFF.